These 20 T cell receptor beta chains originate from one sample sequenced in a study of CD8 T cells in Susac syndrome. Random-hexamer reverse transcription was applied to roughly 0.5 to 1 ug RNA. TCRdb reprocessed the immunoSEQ multiplex PCR reads with MiXCR, giving one entry per CDR3 protein. Counted here are some 200,000 distinct CDR3 sequences, approximately 94% occurring once; the ten biggest clones make up roughly 0.093%. Sequenced material: CD4+ T cells from PBMCs. The receptors originated from a human donor with Susac syndrome.

The chain couples TRBV20-1 to TRBJ2-7, with 10 nucleotides matching TRBD2. Germline-derived CDR1 and CDR2 are DFQATT and SNEGSKA (reference sequence). CDR3 length: 17 amino acids. The junction had 16 bases not matched to a gene; V was cut back by 6 bases and J by 2 bases. CDR3 sequence (DNA): TGCAGTGCCGGGGGAAACCTACTAGCGGGGTTAACCTACGAGCAGTACTTC. Translation: CSAGGNLLAGLTYEQYF.

The J gene is TRBJ1-2, the V gene TRBV29-1, with 8 nucleotides matching TRBD1. Germline CDR1 reads SQVTM; CDR2 reads ANQGSEA. The CDR3 length is 13 residues. After removal of 3 bases from V and 7 bases from J, the junction contained 7 bases not matched to a gene. CDR3 nucleotides: TGCAGCGTTGATAATCAGGGGGCGGGTGGCTACACCTTC. Protein product: CSVDNQGAGGYTF. The full variable domain, in which reference TRBV29-1 and TRBJ1-2 provide the parts outside the CDR3, is SAVISQKPSRDICQRGTSLTIQCQVDSQVTMMFWYRQQPGQSLTLIATANQGSEATYESGFVIDKFPISRPNLTFSTLTVSNMSPEDSSIYLCSVDNQGAGGYTFGSGTRLTVV.

The genes are TRBV5-1 and TRBJ2-5, with D perhaps assigned TRBD1 or TRBD2 (6 bases each). There are 16 residues in the CDR3. The germline V and J ends were trimmed by 0 bases and 4 bases, with 16 bases remaining between them. Germline V gene sequence: CDR1 SGHRS, CDR2 YFSETQ. The CDR3 loop is CASSLAGGGLSETQYF. Written as DNA, the CDR3 is TGCGCCAGCAGCTTGGCCGGGGGCGGGCTTTCAGAGACCCAGTACTTC.

The chain joins TRBV5-6 to TRBJ1-1, with D possibly TRBD1 on 5 matching bases. Germline lookup yields CDR1 SGHDT and CDR2 YYEEEE. V lost 6 bases, J lost 4 bases, and 10 bases lay in between. The CDR3 is 12 residues long. CDR3 region: CASTGPTTEAFF. The CDR3 DNA sequence: TGTGCCAGCACGGGGCCCACCACTGAAGCTTTCTTT.

This clonotype was counted a single time. This rearrangement joins TRBV18 to TRBJ1-5; D gene ambiguous. CDR1 KGHSH and CDR2 LQKENI come from the germline V gene. Trimming stripped 0 bases from V and 3 bases from J, with 6 bases between. This CDR3 has 14 residues. The CDR3 DNA reads as TGTGCCAGCTCACCACCGCTTACCAATCAGCCCCAGCATTTT. This encodes CASSPPLTNQPQHF. The whole variable domain, remainder taken from reference TRBV18 and TRBJ1-5, is NAGVMQNPRHLVRRRGQEARLRCSPMKGHSHVYWYRQLPEEGLKFMVYLQKENIIDESGMPKERFSAEFPKEGPSILRIQQVVRGDSAAYFCASSPPLTNQPQHFGDGTRLSIL.

This chain joins TRBV10-3 and TRBJ1-1, with 9 positions matching TRBD1. Trimming at V came to 6 bases and at J to 5 bases, leaving 7 bases not matched to a gene. CDR3 size: 14 residues. In germline, CDR1 is ENHRY, CDR2 SYGVKD. The CDR3 DNA reads TGTGCCATCAGGACCACAGGGGGCAGGACTGAAGCTTTCTTT. Its translation: CAIRTTGGRTEAFF.

The chain links TRBV5-6 to TRBJ2-7, with 8 nucleotides matching TRBD2. CDR1 and CDR2 from the germline V gene are SGHDT and YYEEEE. V shed 0 bases and J 2 bases; nucleotides not matched to a gene: 4. This CDR3 region has 15 residues. Here the CDR3 reads CASSLGLATTYEQYF. The CDR3 DNA reads TGTGCCAGCAGCTTGGGACTAGCGACGACCTACGAGCAGTACTTC.

The chain combines TRBV7-2 with TRBJ2-1; D remains unclear. V was pared by 3 bases and J by 8 bases, with 11 bases between. Germline values: CDR1 SGHTA, CDR2 FQGNSA. The CDR3 totals 13 residues. DNA for the CDR3: TGTGCCAGCAGCTTTGTGCCCTTGGATGAGCAGTTCTTC. Translating gives CASSFVPLDEQFF.

The rearrangement uses TRBV14 and TRBJ2-1, with 7 bases identical to TRBD2. Germline V gene lookup returns CDR1 SGHDN and CDR2 FVKESK. CDR3 length: 16 residues. With V trimmed by 6 bases and J by 3 bases, 11 bases remained unmatched. The CDR3 loop is CASRPSERGYYNEQFF. The CDR3, as DNA: TGTGCCAGCAGGCCTTCGGAGCGGGGATACTACAATGAGCAGTTCTTC.

V and J are TRBV20-1 and TRBJ1-6; maybe TRBD1 (5 bases). Germline V gives CDR1 DFQATT, CDR2 SNEGSKA (reference sequence). The CDR3 spans 15 residues. V lost 3 bases and J lost 7, with 16 bases in between. As DNA, the CDR3 is TGCAGTGCTAGTGGTAAGGGGCTGGAGAATTCACCCCTCCACTTT. This sequence encodes CSASGKGLENSPLHF.

This chain joins TRBV6-2 or TRBV6-3 and TRBJ2-7; 13 nucleotides match TRBD2. Losses at the gene ends were 2 bases for V and 3 bases for J; bases not matched to a gene: 4. The length of the CDR3 is 16 residues. The germline V gene has CDR1 MNHEY and CDR2 SVGEGT. CDR3 protein: CASSYALAGGSYEQYF. CDR3 DNA sequence: TGTGCCAGCAGTTACGCACTAGCGGGGGGGAGCTACGAGCAGTACTTC.

The chain employs TRBV23-1 and TRBJ1-2, with D perhaps matching TRBD1 (6 bases). TRBV23-1 is an ORF, and what it does is uncertain. The V end lost 5 bases, the J end lost 7 bases, and 17 bases lay between the germline ends. This CDR3 has 14 amino acids. CDR3: CASSGGRRGRGYTF. The CDR3 nucleotides are TGCGCCAGCAGTGGGGGGCGCAGGGGCCGTGGCTACACCTTC.

In its sample, this clonotype was seen once. This rearrangement joins TRBV7-2 to TRBJ2-7, with 9 bases that match TRBD1. Germline V lookup: CDR1 SGHTA, CDR2 FQGNSA. V gave up 5 bases and J gave up 3 bases; unmatched junction bases: 8. This CDR3 comprises 15 residues. The CDR3 spells CASSTYGTGIYEQYF. Written as DNA, the CDR3 is TGTGCCAGCAGCACCTACGGGACAGGGATCTACGAGCAGTACTTC. Complete variable domain (other parts from reference TRBV7-2 and TRBJ2-7): GAGVSQSPSNKVTEKGKDVELRCDPISGHTALYWYRQSLGQGLEFLIYFQGNSAPDKSGLPSDRFSAERTGGSVSTLTIQRTQQEDSAVYLCASSTYGTGIYEQYFGPGTRLTVT.

Here the CDR3 reads CASSFYSALETQYF. In DNA, the CDR3 is TGTGCCAGCAGTTTCTATTCGGCCTTAGAGACCCAGTACTTC. The gene calls are TRBV12-3 or TRBV12-4 and TRBJ2-5, with D uncertain. The length of the CDR3 is 14 residues. Trimming pared 3 bases from V and 4 bases from J, leaving 12 bases between.

CDR3 DNA: TGTGCCAGCAGCAAGAAGGGTCGGTTGAACACTGAAGCTTTCTTT. This gives the protein CASSKKGRLNTEAFF. This rearrangement joins TRBV3-1 to TRBJ1-1; no reliable D call. The CDR3 sequence is 15 residues long. Germline V gene data show CDR1 as LGHDT and CDR2 as YNNKEL (reference sequence). Trimming removed 5 bases at V and 0 bases at J, with 13 bases between. Based on the CDR3 plus reference TRBV3-1 and TRBJ1-1, the full variable domain is DTAVSQTPKYLVTQMGNDKSIKCEQNLGHDTMYWYKQDSKKFLKIMFSYNNKELIINETVPNRFSPKSPDKAHLNLHINSLELGDSAVYFCASSKKGRLNTEAFFGQGTRLTVV.

The gene calls are TRBV4-1 and TRBJ2-3, with D uncertain. The CDR3 loop spans 14 amino acids. From germline, CDR1 is MGHRA and CDR2 YSYEKL. Trimming cost V 6 bases and J 1 base, with 11 bases left between them. This CDR3 reads CASRSLGGTDTQYF. The DNA of the CDR3 is TGCGCCAGCAGGAGTCTTGGGGGCACAGATACGCAGTATTTT.

The chain couples TRBV6-1 to TRBJ2-6, with D perhaps TRBD2 (6 bases). The germline gives CDR1 MNHNS, CDR2 SASEGT. Trimming left V 5 bases short and J 0 bases short, with 14 bases between. The CDR3 sequence is 17 residues long. The DNA for the CDR3 is TGTGCCAGCAGTAGGACCGGGGGACCCTCTGGGGCCAACGTCCTGACTTTC. It yields the protein CASSRTGGPSGANVLTF.

V usage is TRBV9 and J usage is TRBJ1-2, with a possible D match to TRBD1 (5 bases). The V and J ends lost 0 bases and 5 bases respectively, with 14 bases between them. The germline CDR1 and CDR2 sequences are SGDLS and YYNGEE. This CDR3 spans 15 amino acids. CDR3 nucleotide sequence: TGTGCCAGCAGCGTAGCTCAGGGAACTGTGTATGGCTACACCTTC. It encodes CASSVAQGTVYGYTF.

This rearrangement joins TRBV7-2 to TRBJ2-3; D gene uncertain. The CDR3 is 11 amino acids. Trimming removed 4 bases at V and 10 bases at J, with 9 bases between. The germline CDR1 and CDR2 sequences are SGHTA and FQGNSA. CDR3 in amino acids: CASSSLRAQYF. The CDR3 DNA follows: TGTGCCAGCAGCTCCCTTAGAGCGCAGTATTTT.

The chain is built from TRBV7-3 and TRBJ2-1; weak D call: TRBD2 (6 bases). This CDR3 has 15 residues. Trimming stripped 2 bases from V and 2 bases from J, with 10 bases between. From germline, CDR1 is SGHTA and CDR2 FQGTGA. Here the CDR3 reads CASSLFAGPYNEQFF. The CDR3 DNA is TGTGCCAGCAGCTTATTTGCGGGACCCTACAATGAGCAGTTCTTC.